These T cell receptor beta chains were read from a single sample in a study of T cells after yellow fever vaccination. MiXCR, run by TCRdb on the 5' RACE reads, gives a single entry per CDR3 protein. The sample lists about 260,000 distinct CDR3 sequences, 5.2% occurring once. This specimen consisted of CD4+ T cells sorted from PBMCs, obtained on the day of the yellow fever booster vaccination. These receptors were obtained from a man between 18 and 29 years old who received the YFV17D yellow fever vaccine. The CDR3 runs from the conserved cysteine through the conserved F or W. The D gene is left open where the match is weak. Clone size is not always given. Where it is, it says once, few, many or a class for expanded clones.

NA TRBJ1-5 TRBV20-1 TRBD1 TGCAGTGCTAGAGTACAGGGGGTTCAGCCCCAGCATTTT CSARVQGVQPQHF
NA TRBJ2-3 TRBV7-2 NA TGTGCCAGCAGCTCCTCTGCTGGTCCAGATACGCAGTATTTT CASSSSAGPDTQYF
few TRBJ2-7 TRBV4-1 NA TGCGCCAGCAGCCCCAATCCCGGGACGAAGATCTCGGGTGAGCAGTACTTC CASSPNPGTKISGEQYF
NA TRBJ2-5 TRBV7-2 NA TGTGCCAGCAGCTTAGCATTAGCGACGGAGACCCAGTACTTC CASSLALATETQYF
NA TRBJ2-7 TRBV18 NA TGTGCCAGCTCACCACGGGTAGAGCGCTACGAGCAGTACTTC CASSPRVERYEQYF
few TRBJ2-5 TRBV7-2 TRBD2 TGTGCCAGCAGCCCACGCTGGGGGGGGTGGGAGACCCAGTACTTC CASSPRWGGWETQYF
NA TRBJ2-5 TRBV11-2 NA TGTGCCAGCAGCTTATGGTCCGGGATTGGAGAGACCCAGTACTTC CASSLWSGIGETQYF
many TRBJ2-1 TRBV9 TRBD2 TGTGCCAGCAGCGTAGGGATAGCGGGGGGGCCGAGTAATGAGCAGTTCTTC CASSVGIAGGPSNEQFF
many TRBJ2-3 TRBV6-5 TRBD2 TGTGCCAGCACCACTAGCGGGGCAGATACGCAGTATTTT CASTTSGADTQYF
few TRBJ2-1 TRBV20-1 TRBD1 TGCAGTGCTAGTGACAGGGGCCGGTTGACCTACAATGAGCAGTTCTTC CSASDRGRLTYNEQFF
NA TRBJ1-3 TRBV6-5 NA TGTGCCAGCAGTAGCAGTAACTCTGGAAACACCATATATTTT CASSSSNSGNTIYF
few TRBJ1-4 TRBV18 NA TGTGCCAGCTCACCACCACGGCCTAATGAAAAACTGTTTTTT CASSPPRPNEKLFF
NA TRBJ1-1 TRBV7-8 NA TGTGCCAGCAGCTTAGACAGGCACACTGAAGCTTTCTTT CASSLDRHTEAFF
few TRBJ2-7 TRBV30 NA TGTGCCTGGAGTGCTCCGACCGGCTTCTCCTACGAGCAGTACTTC CAWSAPTGFSYEQYF
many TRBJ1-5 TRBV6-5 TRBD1 TGTGCCAGCAGCGGGGGGACAGCCGATAGCAATCAGCCCCAGCATTTT CASSGGTADSNQPQHF
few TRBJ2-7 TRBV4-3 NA TGCGCCAGCAGCCAAGTTATTAGCTCCACCTACGAGCAGTACTTC CASSQVISSTYEQYF
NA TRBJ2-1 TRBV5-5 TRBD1 TGTGCCAGCAGGGTGACAGGGAATGAGCAGTTCTTC CASRVTGNEQFF
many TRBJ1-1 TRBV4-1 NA TGCGCCAGCAGCCAAGATCCCTCCAGACCCAACCAAGCTTTCTTT CASSQDPSRPNQAFF
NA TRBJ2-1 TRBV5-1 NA TGCGCCAGCAGCTTGAAACTCGACCCCAATGAGCAGTTCTTC CASSLKLDPNEQFF
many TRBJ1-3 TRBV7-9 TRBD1 TGTGCCAGCAGCAAACAGGGGTCTGGAAACACCATATATTTT CASSKQGSGNTIYF
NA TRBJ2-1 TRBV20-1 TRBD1 TGCAGTGCTAGGGGGACAGACAATGAGTGGCAGTTCTTC CSARGTDNEWQFF
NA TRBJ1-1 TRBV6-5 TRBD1 TGTGCCAGCAGTTACTGGAACAGGGGTAACACTGAAGCTTTCTTT CASSYWNRGNTEAFF
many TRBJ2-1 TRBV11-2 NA TGTGCCAGCAGCCGCGACAGCTACAATGAGCAGTTCTTC CASSRDSYNEQFF
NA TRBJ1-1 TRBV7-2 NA TGTGCCAGCAGCACCAGGGACGGCACTGAAGCTTTCTTT CASSTRDGTEAFF
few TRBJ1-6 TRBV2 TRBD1 TGTGCCAGCAACCTGGACAGGGCTAATTCACCCCTCCACTTT CASNLDRANSPLHF
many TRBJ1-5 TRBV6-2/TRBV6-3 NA TGTGCCAGCAGGGCCAGGGTTTTGGACCAGCCCCAGCATTTT CASRARVLDQPQHF
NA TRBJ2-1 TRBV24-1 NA TGTGCCACCAGTGATTCCCGGGGGGCCGGAAATGAGCAGTTCTTC CATSDSRGAGNEQFF
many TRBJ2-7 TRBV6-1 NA TGTGCCAGCAGTGATGACTCCTACGAGCAGTACTTC CASSDDSYEQYF
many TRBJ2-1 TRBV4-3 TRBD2 TGCGCCAGCAGCCAACGCCCTCTCCACAGCGGGGGGGCCTACAATGAGCAGTTCTTC CASSQRPLHSGGAYNEQFF
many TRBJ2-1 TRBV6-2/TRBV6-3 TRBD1 TGTGCCAGCAGCAAAATAACAGGGGGGAGCTACAATGAGCAGTTCTTC CASSKITGGSYNEQFF
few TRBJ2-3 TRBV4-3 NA TGCGCCAGCAGCCTTCTCGGGGCGGAAGGGACGCAGTATTTT CASSLLGAEGTQYF
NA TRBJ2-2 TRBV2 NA TGTGCCGGAGGAACGACAGGGAACACCGGGGAGCTGTTTTTT CAGGTTGNTGELFF
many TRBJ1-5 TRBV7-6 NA TGTGCCAGCAGCTTACAAGCCGGCCAGCCCCAGCATTTT CASSLQAGQPQHF
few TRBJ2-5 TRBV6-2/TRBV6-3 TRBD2 TGTGCCAGCAGGAACAGACTAGCGGGGGGCACATCGAGGTCCGGAGAGACCCAGTACTTC CASRNRLAGGTSRSGETQYF
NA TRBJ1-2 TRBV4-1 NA TGCGCCAGCAGCCAAGGGGAGGGGAGAGACTATGGCTACACCTTC CASSQGEGRDYGYTF
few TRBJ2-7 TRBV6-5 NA TGTGCCAGCAGGGGGTGGGGCTACGAGCAGTACTTC CASRGWGYEQYF
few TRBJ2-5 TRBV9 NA TGTGCCAGCAGCGTAGGACGGGACGCCCAAGTCGAGACCCAGTACTTC CASSVGRDAQVETQYF
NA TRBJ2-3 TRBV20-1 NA TGCAGTGCGGGGGTCTCCTCGGGACTCATCACAGATACGCAGTATTTT CSAGVSSGLITDTQYF
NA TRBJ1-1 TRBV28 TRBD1 TGTGCCAGCAGTCCACAGGGGGGTGAAGCTTTCTTT CASSPQGGEAFF
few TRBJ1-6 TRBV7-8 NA TGTGCCAGCAGCCGGGACGGGTTCTTTAACTACTTAAATTCACCCCTCCACTTT CASSRDGFFNYLNSPLHF
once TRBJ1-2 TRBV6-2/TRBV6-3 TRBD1 TGTGCCACCCTAAGACAGGGGAGCTATGGCTACACCTTC CATLRQGSYGYTF
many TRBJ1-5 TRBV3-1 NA TGTGCCAGCACATACCAGCCCCAGCATTTT CASTYQPQHF
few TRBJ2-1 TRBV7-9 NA TGTGCCAGCCTCGGTTTGGAGGGGGGGGCCACCTACAATGAGCAGTTCTTC CASLGLEGGATYNEQFF
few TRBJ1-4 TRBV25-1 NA TGTGCCAGCAGTGAATATTACCATGCAACTAATGAAAAACTGTTTTTT CASSEYYHATNEKLFF
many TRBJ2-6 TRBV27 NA TGTGCCAGCAGTTTAATCCCAAACGGGGCCAACGTCCTGACTTTC CASSLIPNGANVLTF
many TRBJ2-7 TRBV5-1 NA TGCGCCAGCGCCGGGACGCCTGCTCGCGAGCAGTACTTC CASAGTPAREQYF
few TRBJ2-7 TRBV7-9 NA TGTGCCAGCAGCCCCCGCGGGGTCGGTTCCTACGAGCAGTACTTC CASSPRGVGSYEQYF
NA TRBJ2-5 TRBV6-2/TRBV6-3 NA TGTGCCACCAAGGGGGATCAAGAGACCCAGTACTTC CATKGDQETQYF
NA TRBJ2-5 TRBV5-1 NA TGCGCCAGCAGCTTTGGAAGAGCCCAAGAGACCCAGTACTTC CASSFGRAQETQYF
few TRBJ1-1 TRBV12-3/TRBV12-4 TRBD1 TGTGCCAGCAGTTTTCAAGGACAGGGGAACACTGAAGCTTTCTTT CASSFQGQGNTEAFF